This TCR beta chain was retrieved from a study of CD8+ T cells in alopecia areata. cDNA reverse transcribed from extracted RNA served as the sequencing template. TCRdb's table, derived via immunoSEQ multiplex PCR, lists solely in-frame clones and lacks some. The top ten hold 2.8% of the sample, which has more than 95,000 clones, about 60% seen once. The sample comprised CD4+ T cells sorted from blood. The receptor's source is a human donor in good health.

CDR3 sequence: CASSGDIGNTIYF. CDR3 nucleotides: TGTGCCAGCAGTGGGGACATCGGAAACACCATATATTTT. The rearrangement joins TRBV6-5 to TRBJ1-3; TRBD1 might be the D (6 bases). The V gene lost 5 bases and the J gene lost 4 bases, with 9 bases spanning the gap. Germline V gene data show CDR1 as MNHEY and CDR2 as SVGAGI. This CDR3 has 13 amino acids.